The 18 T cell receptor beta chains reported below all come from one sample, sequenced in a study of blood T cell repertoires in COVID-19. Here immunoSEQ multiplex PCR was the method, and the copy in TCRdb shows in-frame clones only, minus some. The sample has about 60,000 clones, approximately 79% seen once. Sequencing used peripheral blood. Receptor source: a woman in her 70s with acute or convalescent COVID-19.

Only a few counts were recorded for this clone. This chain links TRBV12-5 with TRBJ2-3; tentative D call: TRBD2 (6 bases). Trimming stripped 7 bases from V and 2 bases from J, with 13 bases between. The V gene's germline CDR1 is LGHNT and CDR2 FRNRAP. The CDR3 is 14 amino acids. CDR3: CASAPSGLTDTQYF. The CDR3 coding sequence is TGTGCTAGTGCTCCAAGCGGGCTCACAGATACGCAGTATTTT.

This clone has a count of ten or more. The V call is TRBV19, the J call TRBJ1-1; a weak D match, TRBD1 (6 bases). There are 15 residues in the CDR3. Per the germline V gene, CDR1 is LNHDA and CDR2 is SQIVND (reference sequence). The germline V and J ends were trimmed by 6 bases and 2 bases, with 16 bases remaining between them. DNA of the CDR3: TGTGCCAGTAGCCGAGACGGACAGAGCAACACTGAAGCTTTCTTT. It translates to CASSRDGQSNTEAFF.

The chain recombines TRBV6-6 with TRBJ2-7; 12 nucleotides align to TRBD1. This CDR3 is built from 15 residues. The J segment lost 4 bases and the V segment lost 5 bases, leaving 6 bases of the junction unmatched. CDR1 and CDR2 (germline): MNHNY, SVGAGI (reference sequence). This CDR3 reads CASSLRDRGQYEQYF. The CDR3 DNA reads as TGTGCCAGCAGTCTCCGGGACAGGGGGCAATACGAGCAGTACTTC.

The CDR3 is CASSLPDRGVEAFF. The CDR3 region has the DNA TGTGCCAGCAGCTTACCGGACAGGGGGGTTGAAGCTTTCTTT. The chain couples TRBV3-1 (or the pseudogene TRBV3-2) to TRBJ1-1; 10 bases agree with TRBD1. Per the germline V gene, CDR1 is LGHDT and CDR2 is YNNKEL (reference sequence). This CDR3 has 14 residues. V dropped 5 bases and J dropped 7; count of bases not matched to a gene: 7.

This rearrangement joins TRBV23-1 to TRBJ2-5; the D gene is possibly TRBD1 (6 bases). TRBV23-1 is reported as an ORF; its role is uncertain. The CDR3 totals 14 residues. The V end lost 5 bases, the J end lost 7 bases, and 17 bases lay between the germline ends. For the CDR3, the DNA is TGCGCCAGCAGTAAAGAGCAGGGGAAGGCGACCCAGTACTTC. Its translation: CASSKEQGKATQYF.

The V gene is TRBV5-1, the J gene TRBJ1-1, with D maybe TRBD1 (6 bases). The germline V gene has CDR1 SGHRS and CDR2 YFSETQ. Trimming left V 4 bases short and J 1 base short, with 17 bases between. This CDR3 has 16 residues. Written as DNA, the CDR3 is TGCGCCAGCAGCCTAGGGGGGGGCATCCCGAACACTGAAGCTTTCTTT. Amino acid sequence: CASSLGGGIPNTEAFF.

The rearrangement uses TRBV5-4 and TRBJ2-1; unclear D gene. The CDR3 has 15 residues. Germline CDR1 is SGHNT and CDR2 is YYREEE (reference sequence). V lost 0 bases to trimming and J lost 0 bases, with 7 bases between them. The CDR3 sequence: CASSLGQNSYNEQFF. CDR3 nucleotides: TGTGCCAGCAGCTTGGGGCAGAACTCCTACAATGAGCAGTTCTTC.

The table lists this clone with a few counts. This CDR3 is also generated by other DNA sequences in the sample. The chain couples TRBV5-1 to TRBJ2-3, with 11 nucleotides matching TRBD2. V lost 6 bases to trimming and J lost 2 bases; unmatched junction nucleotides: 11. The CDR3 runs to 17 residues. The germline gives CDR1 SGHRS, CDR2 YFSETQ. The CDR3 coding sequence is TGCGCCAGCAATGCTCTAGCGGGGGGTCGGGACACAGATACGCAGTATTTT. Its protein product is CASNALAGGRDTDTQYF.

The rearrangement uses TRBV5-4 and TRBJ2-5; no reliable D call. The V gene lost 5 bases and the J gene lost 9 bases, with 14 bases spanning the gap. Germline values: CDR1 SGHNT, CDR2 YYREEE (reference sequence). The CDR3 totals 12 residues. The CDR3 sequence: CASRNNRSPQYF. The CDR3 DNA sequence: TGTGCCAGCAGGAACAACCGCTCCCCCCAGTACTTC.

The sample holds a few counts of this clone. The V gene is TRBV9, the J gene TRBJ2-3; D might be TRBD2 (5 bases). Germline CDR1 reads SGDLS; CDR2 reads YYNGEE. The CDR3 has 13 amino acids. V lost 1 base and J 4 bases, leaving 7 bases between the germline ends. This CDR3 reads CASSVIAPDTQYF. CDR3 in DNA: TGTGCCAGCAGCGTAATAGCGCCAGATACGCAGTATTTT.

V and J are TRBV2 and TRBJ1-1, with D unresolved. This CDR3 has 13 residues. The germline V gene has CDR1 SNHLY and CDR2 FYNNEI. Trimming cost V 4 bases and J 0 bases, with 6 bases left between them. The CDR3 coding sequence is TGTGCCAGCAGTGGACTAATGAACACTGAAGCTTTCTTT. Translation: CASSGLMNTEAFF. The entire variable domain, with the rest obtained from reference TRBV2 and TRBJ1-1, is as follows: EPEVTQTPSHQVTQMGQEVILRCVPISNHLYFYWYRQILGQKVEFLVSFYNNEISEKSEIFDDQFSVERPDGSNFTLKIRSTKLEDSAMYFCASSGLMNTEAFFGQGTRLTVV.

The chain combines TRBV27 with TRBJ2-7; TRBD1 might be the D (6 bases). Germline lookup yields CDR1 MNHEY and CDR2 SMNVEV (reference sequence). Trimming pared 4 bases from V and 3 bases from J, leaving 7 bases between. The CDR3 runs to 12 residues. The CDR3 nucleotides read TGTGCCAGCAGTTCCAGGGGCTACGAGCAGTACTTC. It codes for CASSSRGYEQYF.

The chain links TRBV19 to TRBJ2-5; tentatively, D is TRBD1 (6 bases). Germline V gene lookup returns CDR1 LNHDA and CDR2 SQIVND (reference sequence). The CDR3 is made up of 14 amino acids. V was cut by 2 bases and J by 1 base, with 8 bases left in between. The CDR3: CASSITGTQETQYF. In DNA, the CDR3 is TGTGCCAGTAGTATAACAGGGACCCAAGAGACCCAGTACTTC.

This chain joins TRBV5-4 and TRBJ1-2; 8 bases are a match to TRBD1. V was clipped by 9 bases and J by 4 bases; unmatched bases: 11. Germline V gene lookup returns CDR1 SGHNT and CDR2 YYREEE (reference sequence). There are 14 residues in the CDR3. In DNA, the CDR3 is TGTGCCACTTTCGGACAGGGTGGGGTCTATGGCTACACCTTC. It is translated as CATFGQGGVYGYTF.

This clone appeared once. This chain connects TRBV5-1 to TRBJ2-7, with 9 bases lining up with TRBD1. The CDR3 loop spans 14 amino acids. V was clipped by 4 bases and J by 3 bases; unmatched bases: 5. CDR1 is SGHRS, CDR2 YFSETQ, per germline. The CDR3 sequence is CASSEPGQGYEQYF. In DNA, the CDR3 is TGCGCCAGCAGCGAACCGGGACAGGGCTACGAGCAGTACTTC.

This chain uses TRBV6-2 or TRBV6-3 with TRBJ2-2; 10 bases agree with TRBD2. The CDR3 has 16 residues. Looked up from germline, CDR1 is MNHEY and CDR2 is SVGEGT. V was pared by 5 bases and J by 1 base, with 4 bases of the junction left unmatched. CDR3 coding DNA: TGTGCCAGCAGTATCCGACTAGCGGGGAACACCGGGGAGCTGTTTTTT. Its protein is CASSIRLAGNTGELFF.

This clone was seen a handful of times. The CDR3 reads CASSYRTGLGPQHF. The CDR3 coding sequence is TGTGCCAGCAGTTACAGGACAGGCCTAGGGCCCCAGCATTTT. The V gene is TRBV2, the J gene TRBJ1-5; TRBD1 matches at 7 bases. The CDR3 loop spans 14 amino acids. CDR1 is SNHLY, CDR2 FYNNEI, per germline. V lost 5 bases, J lost 9 bases, and 10 bases stayed unmatched.

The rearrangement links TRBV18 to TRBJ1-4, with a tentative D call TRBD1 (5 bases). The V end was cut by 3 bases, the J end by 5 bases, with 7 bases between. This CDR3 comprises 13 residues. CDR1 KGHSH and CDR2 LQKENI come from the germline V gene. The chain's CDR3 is CASSPPGNEKLFF. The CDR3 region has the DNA TGTGCCAGCTCACCTCCAGGGAATGAAAAACTGTTTTTT.